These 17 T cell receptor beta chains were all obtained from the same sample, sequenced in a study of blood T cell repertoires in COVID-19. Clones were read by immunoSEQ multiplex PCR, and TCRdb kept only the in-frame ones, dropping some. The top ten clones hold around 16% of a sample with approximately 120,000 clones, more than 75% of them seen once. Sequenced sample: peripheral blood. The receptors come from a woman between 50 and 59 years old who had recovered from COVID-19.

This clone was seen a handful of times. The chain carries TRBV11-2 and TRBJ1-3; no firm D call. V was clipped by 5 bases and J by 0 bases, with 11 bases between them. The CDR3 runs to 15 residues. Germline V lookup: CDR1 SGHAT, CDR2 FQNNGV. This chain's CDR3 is CASSRGEFSGNTIYF. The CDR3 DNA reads TGTGCCAGCAGCCGAGGAGAATTCTCTGGAAACACCATATATTTT.

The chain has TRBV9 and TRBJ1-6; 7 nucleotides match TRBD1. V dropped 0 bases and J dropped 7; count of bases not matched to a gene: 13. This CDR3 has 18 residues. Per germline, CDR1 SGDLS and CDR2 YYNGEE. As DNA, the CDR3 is TGTGCCAGCAGCGTAGGCCCCGGACAGGCAAGAAGGAATTCACCCCTCCACTTT. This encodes CASSVGPGQARRNSPLHF.

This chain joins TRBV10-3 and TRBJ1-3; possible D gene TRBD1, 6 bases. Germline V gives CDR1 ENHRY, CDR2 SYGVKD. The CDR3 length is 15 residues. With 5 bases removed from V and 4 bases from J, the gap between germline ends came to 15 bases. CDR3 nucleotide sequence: TGTGCCATCAGTAACGGGGGGGCTTCAGGAAACACCATATATTTT. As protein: CAISNGGASGNTIYF.

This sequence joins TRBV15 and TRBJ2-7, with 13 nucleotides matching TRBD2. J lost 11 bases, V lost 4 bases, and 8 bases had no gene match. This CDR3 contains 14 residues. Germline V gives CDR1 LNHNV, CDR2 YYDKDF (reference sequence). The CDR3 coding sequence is TGTGCCACCAGCATAACGGGACTAGCGGGACCGGAGTACTTC. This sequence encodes CATSITGLAGPEYF.

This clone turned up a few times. The CDR3 protein is CASSQGRGINYGYTF. The CDR3, as DNA: TGTGCCAGCAGCCAAGGCAGGGGGATTAACTATGGCTACACCTTC. The rearrangement joins TRBV3-1 (or the pseudogene TRBV3-2) to TRBJ1-2, with 7 nucleotides matching TRBD1. With 1 base clipped from V and 1 base from J, the junction kept 3 bases outside the gene matches. This CDR3 has 15 residues. Germline V gives CDR1 LGHDT, CDR2 YNNKEL (reference sequence).

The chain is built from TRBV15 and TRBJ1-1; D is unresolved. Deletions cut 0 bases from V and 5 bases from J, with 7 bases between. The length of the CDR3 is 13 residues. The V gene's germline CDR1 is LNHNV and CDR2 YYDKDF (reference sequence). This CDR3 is CATSRDPTTEAFF. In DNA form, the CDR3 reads TGTGCCACCAGCAGAGACCCGACTACTGAAGCTTTCTTT.

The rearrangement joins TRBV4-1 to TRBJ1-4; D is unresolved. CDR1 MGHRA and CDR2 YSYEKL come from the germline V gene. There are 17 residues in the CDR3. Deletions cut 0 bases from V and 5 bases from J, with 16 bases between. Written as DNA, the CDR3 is TGCGCCAGCAGCCAAGAAGGCAACAGCCCACGAAATGAAAAACTGTTTTTT. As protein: CASSQEGNSPRNEKLFF.

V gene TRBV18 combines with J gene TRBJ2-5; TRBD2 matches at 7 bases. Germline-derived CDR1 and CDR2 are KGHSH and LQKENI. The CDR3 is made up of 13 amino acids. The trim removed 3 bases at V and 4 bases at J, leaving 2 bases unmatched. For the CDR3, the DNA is TGTGCCAGCTCACCCGGGGGGATAGAGACCCAGTACTTC. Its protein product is CASSPGGIETQYF. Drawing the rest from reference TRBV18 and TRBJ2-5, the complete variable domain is NAGVMQNPRHLVRRRGQEARLRCSPMKGHSHVYWYRQLPEEGLKFMVYLQKENIIDESGMPKERFSAEFPKEGPSILRIQQVVRGDSAAYFCASSPGGIETQYFGPGTRLLVL.

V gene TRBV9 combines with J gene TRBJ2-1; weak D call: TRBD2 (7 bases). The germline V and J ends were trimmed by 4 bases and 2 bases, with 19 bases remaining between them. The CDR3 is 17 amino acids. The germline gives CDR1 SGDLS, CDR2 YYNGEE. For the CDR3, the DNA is TGTGCCAGCAGCTCCGGGGGGCAGGGACGGGCCTACAATGAGCAGTTCTTC. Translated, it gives CASSSGGQGRAYNEQFF.

The CDR3 DNA is TGTGCCAGCAGTGAGGGCAGGGGCATCGTTGAAGCTTTCTTT. Translation: CASSEGRGIVEAFF. The genes are TRBV2 and TRBJ1-1, with D possibly being TRBD1 (6 bases). The germline gives CDR1 SNHLY, CDR2 FYNNEI. V lost 3 bases and J lost 7, with 15 bases in between. CDR3 length equals 14 residues.

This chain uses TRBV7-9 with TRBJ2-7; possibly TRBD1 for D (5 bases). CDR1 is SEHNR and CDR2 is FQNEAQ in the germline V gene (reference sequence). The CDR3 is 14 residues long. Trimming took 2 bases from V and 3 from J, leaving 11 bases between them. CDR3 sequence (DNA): TGTGCCAGCAGCTTAATACAGGACCGCTACGAGCAGTACTTC. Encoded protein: CASSLIQDRYEQYF.

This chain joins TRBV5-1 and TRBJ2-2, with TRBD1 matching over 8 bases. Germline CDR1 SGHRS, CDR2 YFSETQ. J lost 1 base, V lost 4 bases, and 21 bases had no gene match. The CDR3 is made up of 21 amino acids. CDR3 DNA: TGCGCCAGCAGCCCCGGACAGGGCACCTACCGTTGGATATGGAACACCGGGGAGCTGTTTTTT. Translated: CASSPGQGTYRWIWNTGELFF.

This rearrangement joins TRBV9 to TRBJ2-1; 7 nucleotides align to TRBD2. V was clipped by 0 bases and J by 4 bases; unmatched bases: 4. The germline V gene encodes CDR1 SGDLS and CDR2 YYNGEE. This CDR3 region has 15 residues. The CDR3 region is CASSVGLAEYNEQFF. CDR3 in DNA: TGTGCCAGCAGCGTAGGTCTAGCGGAGTACAATGAGCAGTTCTTC. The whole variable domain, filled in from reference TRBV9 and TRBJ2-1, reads DSGVTQTPKHLITATGQRVTLRCSPRSGDLSVYWYQQSLDQGLQFLIQYYNGEERAKGNILERFSAQQFPDLHSELNLSSLELGDSALYFCASSVGLAEYNEQFFGPGTRLTVL.

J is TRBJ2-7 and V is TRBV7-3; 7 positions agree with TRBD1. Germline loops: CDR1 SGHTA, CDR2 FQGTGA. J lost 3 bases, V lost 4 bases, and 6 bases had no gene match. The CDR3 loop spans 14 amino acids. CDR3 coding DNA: TGTGCCAGCAGCTCCTCACAGGGGAGCTACGAGCAGTACTTC. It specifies CASSSSQGSYEQYF.

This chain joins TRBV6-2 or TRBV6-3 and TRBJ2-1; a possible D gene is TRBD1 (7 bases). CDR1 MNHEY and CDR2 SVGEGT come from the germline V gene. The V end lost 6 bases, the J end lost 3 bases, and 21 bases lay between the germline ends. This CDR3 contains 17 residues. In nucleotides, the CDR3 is TGTGCCAGCAGCTCGCAGGAGGGGGCCACGTACTACAATGAGCAGTTCTTC. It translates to CASSSQEGATYYNEQFF.

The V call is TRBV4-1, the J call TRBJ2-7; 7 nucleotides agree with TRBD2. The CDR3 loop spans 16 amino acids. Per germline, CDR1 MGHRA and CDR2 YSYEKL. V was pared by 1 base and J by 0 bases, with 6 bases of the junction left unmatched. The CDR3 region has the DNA TGCGCCAGCAGCCAAGGACGCGGGAGTGTCTCCTACGAGCAGTACTTC. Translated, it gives CASSQGRGSVSYEQYF.

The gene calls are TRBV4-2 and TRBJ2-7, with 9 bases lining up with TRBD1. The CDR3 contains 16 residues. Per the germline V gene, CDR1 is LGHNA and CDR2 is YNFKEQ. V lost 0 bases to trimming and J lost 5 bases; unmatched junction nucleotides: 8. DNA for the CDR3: TGTGCCAGCAGCCAAGAGGGGACAGGGTATAAGAACGAGCAGTACTTC. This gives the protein CASSQEGTGYKNEQYF.